The 20 T cell receptor beta chains below were found in one sample sequenced in a study of T cell changes during pregnancy in multiple sclerosis. The assay was immunoSEQ multiplex PCR, and TCRdb's table has in-frame clones only and misses some. The sample contains 29,000 or so clones, roughly nine tenths of which appear only once. Material: CD8+ T cells from peripheral blood mononuclear cells, obtained in the second trimester of pregnancy. All receptors derive from a female donor with multiple sclerosis, enrolled in a pregnancy study.

The rearrangement uses TRBV30 and TRBJ2-3; possibly TRBD1 for D (5 bases). The V end was cut by 0 bases, the J end by 0 bases, with 10 bases between. The length of the CDR3 is 15 residues. Germline V gene lookup returns CDR1 GTSNPN and CDR2 SVGIG (reference sequence). The DNA for the CDR3 is TGTGCCTGGAGTGTTAACAGGCCAAGCACAGATACGCAGTATTTT. Its protein product is CAWSVNRPSTDTQYF.

V usage is TRBV5-6 and J usage is TRBJ1-5; D is unresolved. Germline values: CDR1 SGHDT, CDR2 YYEEEE. This CDR3 has 15 amino acids. The germline V and J ends were trimmed by 0 bases and 0 bases, with 7 bases remaining between them. In DNA, the CDR3 is TGTGCCAGCAGCTTGGGAGGAGATAGCAATCAGCCCCAGCATTTT. Amino acid sequence: CASSLGGDSNQPQHF.

This chain connects TRBV19 to TRBJ2-1, with D perhaps matching TRBD1 (5 bases). CDR3 length: 15 amino acids. Per the germline V gene, CDR1 is LNHDA and CDR2 is SQIVND (reference sequence). Trimming shortened V by 5 bases and J by 3 bases, and 14 bases separated the two germline ends. CDR3 region: CASSPQGHIYNEQFF. The CDR3 bases are TGTGCCAGTAGTCCGCAAGGACACATCTACAATGAGCAGTTCTTC.

The genes are TRBV7-9 and TRBJ1-4, with TRBD1 identical over 9 bases. The CDR3 covers 17 residues. V lost 4 bases to trimming and J lost 3 bases; unmatched junction nucleotides: 9. CDR1 is SEHNR, CDR2 FQNEAQ, per germline (reference sequence). CDR3 nucleotide sequence: TGTGCCAGCAGCTCCACCGGGACAGGGAGGGCTAATGAAAAACTGTTTTTT. Protein: CASSSTGTGRANEKLFF.

This rearrangement joins TRBV4-1 to TRBJ1-6; 8 nucleotides align to TRBD1. CDR3 length equals 15 residues. Germline CDR1 and CDR2: MGHRA and YSYEKL. V was pared by 5 bases and J by 7 bases, with 7 bases of the junction left unmatched. CDR3 in DNA: TGCGCCAGCAGCTATAGAGACAGGGGAAATTCACCCCTCCACTTT. It codes for CASSYRDRGNSPLHF.

In nucleotides, the CDR3 is TGTGCCAGCAGCCAACAGGGGGCATCCTACAATGAGCAGTTCTTC. Encoded protein: CASSQQGASYNEQFF. The chain combines TRBV13 with TRBJ2-1, with 9 nucleotides matching TRBD1. CDR1 is PRHDT, CDR2 FYEKMQ, per germline (reference sequence). V gave up 5 bases and J gave up 1 base; unmatched junction bases: 3. The CDR3 contains 15 residues.

The chain combines TRBV2 with TRBJ1-5; tentatively, D is TRBD1 (6 bases). Germline V gives CDR1 SNHLY, CDR2 FYNNEI. The CDR3 sequence is 15 residues long. V was clipped by 3 bases and J by 6 bases, with 15 bases between them. This CDR3 reads CASSDGGSLFQPQHF. CDR3 bases: TGTGCCAGCAGTGATGGGGGCAGCCTTTTTCAGCCCCAGCATTTT.

The genes are TRBV14 and TRBJ1-1; D gene ambiguous. Germline V gene data show CDR1 as SGHDN and CDR2 as FVKESK. This CDR3 comprises 14 residues. Trimming pared 0 bases from V and 2 bases from J, leaving 7 bases between. This CDR3 reads CASSQESVNTEAFF. In DNA, the CDR3 is TGTGCCAGCAGCCAAGAATCCGTTAACACTGAAGCTTTCTTT.

V is TRBV28 and J is TRBJ1-4; TRBD1 matches 7 bases. Germline CDR1 and CDR2: MDHEN and SYDVKM. This CDR3 is built from 14 residues. V shed 3 bases and J 8 bases; nucleotides not matched to a gene: 6. The CDR3 coding sequence is TGTGCCAGCAGTTTTAGAGGGGGCCGAGAAAAACTGTTTTTT. Translation gives CASSFRGGREKLFF.

V and J are TRBV2 and TRBJ1-5; D is ambiguous. Germline V lookup: CDR1 SNHLY, CDR2 FYNNEI. The length of the CDR3 is 14 residues. V lost 7 bases to trimming and J lost 0 bases, with 10 bases between them. The CDR3 region is CASTQEGSNQPQHF. DNA of the CDR3: TGTGCCAGCACCCAGGAGGGTAGCAATCAGCCCCAGCATTTT.

The gene calls are TRBV19 and TRBJ1-5; TRBD1 is a possible D gene (5 bases). Per the germline V gene, CDR1 is LNHDA and CDR2 is SQIVND (reference sequence). The ends were cut back, 0 bases at V and 4 bases at J, with 10 bases in the middle. The CDR3 covers 15 residues. The CDR3 sequence is CASSIDSTGNQPQHF. The DNA for the CDR3 is TGTGCCAGTAGTATAGATAGCACAGGTAATCAGCCCCAGCATTTT. The full variable domain, in which reference TRBV19 and TRBJ1-5 provide the parts outside the CDR3, is DGGITQSPKYLFRKEGQNVTLSCEQNLNHDAMYWYRQDPGQGLRLIYYSQIVNDFQKGDIAEGYSVSREKKESFPLTVTSAQKNPTAFYLCASSIDSTGNQPQHFGDGTRLSIL.

V gene TRBV6-4 combines with J gene TRBJ1-2, with a tentative D call TRBD1 (6 bases). CDR1 is MRHNA and CDR2 is SNTAGT in the germline V gene. The CDR3 has 16 amino acids. The V end was cut by 2 bases, the J end by 5 bases, with 18 bases between. The CDR3 loop reads CASSDTEAGTPYGYTF. CDR3 bases: TGTGCCAGCAGTGACACAGAGGCCGGGACACCTTATGGCTACACCTTC.

This chain joins TRBV7-3 and TRBJ1-1, with 9 bases lining up with TRBD1. Germline V CDR1 and CDR2: SGHTA, FQGTGA. The CDR3 length is 16 residues. V dropped 6 bases and J dropped 4; count of bases not matched to a gene: 12. For the CDR3, the DNA is TGTGCCAGCAGGCTAATTCCCGGGACAGGGTGCACTGAAGCTTTCTTT. Its protein product is CASRLIPGTGCTEAFF. Full variable domain (outside the CDR3, taken from reference TRBV7-3 and TRBJ1-1): GAGVSQTPSNKVTEKGKYVELRCDPISGHTALYWYRQSLGQGPEFLIYFQGTGAADDSGLPNDRFFAVRPEGSVSTLKIQRTERGDSAVYLCASRLIPGTGCTEAFFGQGTRLTVV.

This chain connects TRBV5-1 to TRBJ2-7, with 10 bases lining up with TRBD2. V was clipped by 4 bases and J by 5 bases; unmatched bases: 12. Per the germline V gene, CDR1 is SGHRS and CDR2 is YFSETQ. There are 16 residues in the CDR3. The CDR3 region is CASSGAGSGRAHEQYF. The CDR3 coding sequence is TGCGCCAGCAGCGGTGCCGGAAGCGGGAGGGCCCACGAGCAGTACTTC.

The chain carries TRBV6-1 and TRBJ2-7; TRBD1 agrees at 8 bases. Germline loops: CDR1 MNHNS, CDR2 SASEGT. J lost 3 bases, V lost 4 bases, and 2 bases had no gene match. The CDR3 has 13 residues. CDR3 sequence: CASSGTGIYEQYF. The CDR3 DNA reads as TGTGCCAGCAGTGGGACAGGGATCTACGAGCAGTACTTC.

The chain employs TRBV28 and TRBJ2-3; 9 bases agree with TRBD2. V dropped 3 bases and J dropped 8; count of bases not matched to a gene: 6. The CDR3 spans 14 residues. Germline loops: CDR1 MDHEN, CDR2 SYDVKM. In DNA form, the CDR3 reads TGTGCCAGCAGTTTTCAGGGACTAGCCGGTACGCAGTATTTT. Translated, it gives CASSFQGLAGTQYF.

The CDR3 DNA is TGCGCCAGCAGTGAGTCACCCATACATAGCAATCAGCCCCAGCATTTT. The encoded protein is CASSESPIHSNQPQHF. V gene TRBV10-2 combines with J gene TRBJ1-5; D remains unclear. Germline loops: CDR1 WSHSY, CDR2 SAAADI. Trimming stripped 0 bases from V and 0 bases from J, with 9 bases between. This CDR3 is 16 amino acids long.

The rearrangement links TRBV9 to TRBJ1-2; the match to TRBD1 covers 9 bases. Trimming took 6 bases from V and 4 from J; bases not matched to a gene: 7. The CDR3 consists of 14 residues. The germline CDR1 and CDR2 sequences are SGDLS and YYNGEE. CDR3 region: CASTEDRGGYGYTF. The DNA of the CDR3 is TGTGCCAGCACCGAGGACAGGGGAGGCTATGGCTACACCTTC.

This clone was seen more than once but under ten times. The rearrangement joins TRBV6-1 to TRBJ2-7, with 7 bases fitting TRBD2. Germline assignment: CDR1 MNHNS and CDR2 SASEGT. The J segment lost 2 bases and the V segment lost 2 bases, leaving 0 bases of the junction unmatched. CDR3 length: 13 amino acids. CDR3 sequence: CASSELAAYEQYF. The CDR3 DNA follows: TGTGCCAGCAGTGAACTAGCGGCCTACGAGCAGTACTTC.

The chain links TRBV7-8 to TRBJ1-6, with 11 positions matching TRBD1. CDR1 and CDR2 from the germline V gene are SGHVS and FQNEAQ. Losses at the gene ends were 2 bases for V and 8 bases for J; bases not matched to a gene: 8. The CDR3 length is 17 residues. The CDR3 DNA sequence: TGTGCCAGCAGCTTACCGGGGACAGGGGGAGTTGATTCACCCCTCCACTTT. This codes for CASSLPGTGGVDSPLHF.